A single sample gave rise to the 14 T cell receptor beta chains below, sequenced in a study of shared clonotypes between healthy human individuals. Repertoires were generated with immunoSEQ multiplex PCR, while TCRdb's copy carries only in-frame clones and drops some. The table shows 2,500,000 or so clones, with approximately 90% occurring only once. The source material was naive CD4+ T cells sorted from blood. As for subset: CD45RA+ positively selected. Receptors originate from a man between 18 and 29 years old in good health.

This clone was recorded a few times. The CDR3 loop reads CASSRQGLAQEAFF. CDR3 bases: TGCGCCAGCAGCCGACAGGGCCTAGCCCAAGAAGCTTTCTTT. The chain carries TRBV10-1 and TRBJ1-1; 7 nucleotides match TRBD1. Trimming cost V 6 bases and J 8 bases; bases outside gene matches: 12. The germline gives CDR1 WNHNN, CDR2 SYGVQD (reference sequence). CDR3 size: 14 residues.

The DNA of the CDR3 is TGTGCCAGCAGCGCAGGGGTTGGGAACACTGAAGCTTTCTTT. It encodes CASSAGVGNTEAFF. The chain employs TRBV7-3 and TRBJ1-1, with D tentatively TRBD1 (6 bases). Germline V gives CDR1 SGHTA, CDR2 FQGTGA. The germline V and J ends were trimmed by 5 bases and 1 base, with 11 bases remaining between them. The CDR3 spans 14 residues.

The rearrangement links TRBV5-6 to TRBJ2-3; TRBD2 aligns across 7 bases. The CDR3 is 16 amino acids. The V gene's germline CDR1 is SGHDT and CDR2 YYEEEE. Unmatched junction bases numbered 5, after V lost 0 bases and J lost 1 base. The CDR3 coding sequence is TGTGCCAGCAGCTTGGCCGGGAGCGGGGGCACAGATACGCAGTATTTT. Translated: CASSLAGSGGTDTQYF.

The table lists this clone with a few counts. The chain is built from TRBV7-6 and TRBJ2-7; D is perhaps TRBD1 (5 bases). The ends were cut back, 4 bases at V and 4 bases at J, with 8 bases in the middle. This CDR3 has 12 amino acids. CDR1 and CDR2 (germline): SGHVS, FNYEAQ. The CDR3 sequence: CASSSPGYEQYF. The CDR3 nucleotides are TGTGCCAGCAGCTCCCCAGGGTACGAGCAGTACTTC.

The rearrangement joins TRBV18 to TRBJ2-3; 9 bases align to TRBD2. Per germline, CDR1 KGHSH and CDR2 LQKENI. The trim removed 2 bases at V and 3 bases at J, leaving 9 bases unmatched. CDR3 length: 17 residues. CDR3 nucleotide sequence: TGTGCCAGCTCACCAAGGGTGGCTAGCGGGACTACAGATACGCAGTATTTT. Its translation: CASSPRVASGTTDTQYF.

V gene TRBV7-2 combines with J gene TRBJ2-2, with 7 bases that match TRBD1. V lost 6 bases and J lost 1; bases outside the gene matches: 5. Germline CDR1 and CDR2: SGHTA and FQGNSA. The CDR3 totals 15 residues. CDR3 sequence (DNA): TGTGCCAGCAGACCGCGGACAGGGAACACCGGGGAGCTGTTTTTT. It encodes CASRPRTGNTGELFF.

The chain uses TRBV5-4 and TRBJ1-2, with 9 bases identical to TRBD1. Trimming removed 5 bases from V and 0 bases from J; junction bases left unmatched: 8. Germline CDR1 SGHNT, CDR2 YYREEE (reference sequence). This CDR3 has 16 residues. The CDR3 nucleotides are TGTGCCAGCAGTTATACAGGGGGCCTATCTAACTATGGCTACACCTTC. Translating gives CASSYTGGLSNYGYTF.

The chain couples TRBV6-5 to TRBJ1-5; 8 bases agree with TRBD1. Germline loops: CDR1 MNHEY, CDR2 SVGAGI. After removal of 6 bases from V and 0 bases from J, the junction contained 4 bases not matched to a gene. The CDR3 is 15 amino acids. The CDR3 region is CASRRQGNSNQPQHF. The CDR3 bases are TGTGCCAGCAGGCGACAGGGGAATAGCAATCAGCCCCAGCATTTT.

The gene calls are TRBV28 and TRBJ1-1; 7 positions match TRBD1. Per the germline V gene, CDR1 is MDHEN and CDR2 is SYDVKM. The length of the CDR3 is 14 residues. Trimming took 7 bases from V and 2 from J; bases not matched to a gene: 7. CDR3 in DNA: TGTGCCAGCATTACGGGACAGCCCAACACTGAAGCTTTCTTT. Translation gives CASITGQPNTEAFF.

The CDR3: CASSEGATRGTGNTIYF. Written as DNA, the CDR3 is TGTGCCAGCAGTGAAGGTGCGACAAGGGGGACTGGAAACACCATATATTTT. The chain joins TRBV6-1 to TRBJ1-3; maybe TRBD1 (6 bases). Germline CDR1 MNHNS, CDR2 SASEGT. There are 17 residues in the CDR3. Between the trimmed V and J ends, which lost 1 base and 2 bases, there was a span of 15 bases.

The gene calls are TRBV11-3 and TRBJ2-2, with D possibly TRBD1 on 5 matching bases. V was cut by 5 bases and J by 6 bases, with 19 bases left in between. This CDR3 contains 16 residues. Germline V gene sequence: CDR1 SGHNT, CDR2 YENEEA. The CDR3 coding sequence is TGTGCCAGCAGCCCTGCTAGGGCAGGGTCATCCGGGGAGCTGTTTTTT. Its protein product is CASSPARAGSSGELFF. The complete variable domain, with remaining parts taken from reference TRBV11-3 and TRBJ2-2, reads EAGVVQSPRYKIIEKKQPVAFWCNPISGHNTLYWYLQNLGQGPELLIRYENEEAVDDSQLPKDRFSAERLKGVDSTLKIQPAELGDSAVYLCASSPARAGSSGELFFGEGSRLTVL.

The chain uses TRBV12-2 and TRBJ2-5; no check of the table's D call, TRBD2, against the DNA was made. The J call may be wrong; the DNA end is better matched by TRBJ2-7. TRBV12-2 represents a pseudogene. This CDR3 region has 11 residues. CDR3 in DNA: TGTGCAAGTCGCTTAGCCTGCGAGCAGTACTTC. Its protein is CASRLACEQYF.

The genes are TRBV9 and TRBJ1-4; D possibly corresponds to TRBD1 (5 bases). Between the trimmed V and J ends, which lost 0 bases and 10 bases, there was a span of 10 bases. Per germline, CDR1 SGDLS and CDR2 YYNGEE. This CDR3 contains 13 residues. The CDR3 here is CASSVEGVGKLFF. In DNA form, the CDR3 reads TGTGCCAGCAGCGTAGAAGGGGTCGGAAAACTGTTTTTT.

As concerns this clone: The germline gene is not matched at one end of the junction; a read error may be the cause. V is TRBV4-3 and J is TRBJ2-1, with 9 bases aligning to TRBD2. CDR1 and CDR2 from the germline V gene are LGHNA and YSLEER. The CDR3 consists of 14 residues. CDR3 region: CASSQEHGPGLALF. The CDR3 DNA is TGCGCCAGCAGCCAAGAACACGGTCCGGGACTAGCACTCTTC.